The present entry profiles one T cell receptor beta chain with its context. Antigen specificity is unknown. This sample was included in a study of hypomethylating agent response in myelodysplastic syndrome. Study conclusions and caveats: This small study analyzed only 11 patients.

From germline, CDR1 is MDHEN and CDR2 SYDVKM. Trimming cost V 2 bases and J 0 bases, with 8 bases left between them. This CDR3 spans 14 amino acids. The data were produced by immunoSEQ multiplex PCR, yet TCRdb's version contains in-frame clones alone and is incomplete. The table records roughly 4,500 clones, roughly 84% of them present only once. The clonotype comes from a human donor with myelodysplastic syndrome. Sequences were derived from bone marrow, sampled before or after starting hypomethylating agent treatment for myelodysplastic syndrome (not recorded which). This chain links TRBV28 with TRBJ2-7; D gene unclear. Written as DNA, the CDR3 is TGTGCCAGCAGTTTACCGGATCTCTCCTACGAGCAGTACTTC. Translating it yields CASSLPDLSYEQYF.